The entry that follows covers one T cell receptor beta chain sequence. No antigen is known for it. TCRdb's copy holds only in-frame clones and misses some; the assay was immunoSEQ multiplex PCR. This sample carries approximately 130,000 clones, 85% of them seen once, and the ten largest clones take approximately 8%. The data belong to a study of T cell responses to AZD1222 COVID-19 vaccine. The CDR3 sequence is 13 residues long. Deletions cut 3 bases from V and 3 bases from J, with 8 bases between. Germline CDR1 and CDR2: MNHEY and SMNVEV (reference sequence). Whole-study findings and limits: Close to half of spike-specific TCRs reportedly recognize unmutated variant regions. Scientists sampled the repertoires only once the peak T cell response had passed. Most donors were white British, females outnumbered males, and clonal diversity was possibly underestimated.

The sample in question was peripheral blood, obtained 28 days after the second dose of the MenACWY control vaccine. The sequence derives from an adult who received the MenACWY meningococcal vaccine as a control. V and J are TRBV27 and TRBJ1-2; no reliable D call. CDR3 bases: TGTGCCAGCAGTTTTCCTGGCTACTATGGCTACACCTTC. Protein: CASSFPGYYGYTF.